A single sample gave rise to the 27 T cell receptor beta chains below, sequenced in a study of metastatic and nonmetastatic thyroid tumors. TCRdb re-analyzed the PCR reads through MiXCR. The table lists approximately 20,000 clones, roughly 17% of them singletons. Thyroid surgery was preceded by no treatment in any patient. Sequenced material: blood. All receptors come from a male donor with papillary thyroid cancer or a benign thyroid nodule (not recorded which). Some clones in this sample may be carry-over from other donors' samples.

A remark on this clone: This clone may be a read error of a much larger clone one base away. The CDR3 sequence: CASSRGNNEQFF. The CDR3 DNA follows: TGTGCCAGCTCGCGGGGGAACAATGAGCAGTTCTTC. The gene calls are TRBV7-6 and TRBJ2-1; 7 nucleotides match TRBD2. Trimming removed 8 bases from V and 5 bases from J; junction bases left unmatched: 3. The CDR3 consists of 12 residues. Per germline, CDR1 SGHVS and CDR2 FNYEAQ. Full variable domain (rest looked up from reference TRBV7-6 and TRBJ2-1): GAGVSQSPRYKVTKRGQDVALRCDPISGHVSLYWYRQALGQGPEFLTYFNYEAQQDKSGLPNDRFSAERPEGSISTLTIQRTEQRDSAMYRCASSRGNNEQFFGPGTRLTVL.

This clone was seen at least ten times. CDR3 DNA: TGTGCCAGCAGAGACCGGGACAGGACCTACGAGCAGTACTTC. Its protein product is CASRDRDRTYEQYF. The genes are TRBV6-1 and TRBJ2-7; TRBD1 matches 8 bases. J was trimmed by 2 bases and V by 6 bases; bases with no gene match: 6. Per the germline V gene, CDR1 is MNHNS and CDR2 is SASEGT. The CDR3 consists of 14 residues.

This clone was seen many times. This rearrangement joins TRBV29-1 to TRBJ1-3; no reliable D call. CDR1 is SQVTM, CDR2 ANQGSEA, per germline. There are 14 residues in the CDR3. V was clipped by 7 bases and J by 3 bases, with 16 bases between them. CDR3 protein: CSADTGSIGNTIYF. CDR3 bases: TGCAGCGCCGATACGGGGTCCATTGGAAACACCATATATTTT.

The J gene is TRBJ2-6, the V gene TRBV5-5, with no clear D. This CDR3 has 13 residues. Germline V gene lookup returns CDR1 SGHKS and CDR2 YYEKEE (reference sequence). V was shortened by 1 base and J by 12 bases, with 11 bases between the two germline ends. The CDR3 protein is CASSLSINVVLTF. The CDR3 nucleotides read TGTGCCAGCAGCTTGTCCATCAACGTCGTCCTGACTTTC.

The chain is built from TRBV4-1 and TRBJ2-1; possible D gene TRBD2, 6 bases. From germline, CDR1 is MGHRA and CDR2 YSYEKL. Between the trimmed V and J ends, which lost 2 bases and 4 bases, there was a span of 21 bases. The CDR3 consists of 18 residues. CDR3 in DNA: TGCGCCAGCAGCCAATGTGTACCGGGACTCTCCTCTTACAATGAGCAGTTCTTC. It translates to CASSQCVPGLSSYNEQFF.

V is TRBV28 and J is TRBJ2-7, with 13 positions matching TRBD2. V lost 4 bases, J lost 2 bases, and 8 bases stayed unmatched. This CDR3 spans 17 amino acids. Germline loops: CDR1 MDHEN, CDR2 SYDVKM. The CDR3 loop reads CASSYTTGTSGAYEQYV. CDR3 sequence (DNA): TGTGCCAGCAGTTACACTACCGGGACTAGCGGGGCCTACGAGCAGTACGTC.

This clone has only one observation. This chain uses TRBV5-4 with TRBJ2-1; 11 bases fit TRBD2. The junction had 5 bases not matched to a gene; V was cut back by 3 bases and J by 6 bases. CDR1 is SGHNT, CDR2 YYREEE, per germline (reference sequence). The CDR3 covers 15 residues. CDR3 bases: TGTGCCAGCAGCTCTCTAGCGGGGGGCCTCAATGAGCAGTTCTTC. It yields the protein CASSSLAGGLNEQFF.

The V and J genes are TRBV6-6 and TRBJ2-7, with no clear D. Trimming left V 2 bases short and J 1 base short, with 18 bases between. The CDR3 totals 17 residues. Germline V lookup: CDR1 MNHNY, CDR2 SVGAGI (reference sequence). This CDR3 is CASSYGPSGARSYEQYF. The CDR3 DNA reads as TGTGCCAGCAGTTACGGTCCTTCAGGCGCAAGGTCCTACGAGCAGTACTTC.

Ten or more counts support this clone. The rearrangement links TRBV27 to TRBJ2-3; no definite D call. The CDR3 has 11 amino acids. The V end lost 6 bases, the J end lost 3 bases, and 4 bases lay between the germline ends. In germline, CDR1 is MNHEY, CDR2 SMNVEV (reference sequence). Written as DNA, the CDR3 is TGTGCCAGCAGGTCGACAGATACGCAGTATTTT. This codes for CASRSTDTQYF.

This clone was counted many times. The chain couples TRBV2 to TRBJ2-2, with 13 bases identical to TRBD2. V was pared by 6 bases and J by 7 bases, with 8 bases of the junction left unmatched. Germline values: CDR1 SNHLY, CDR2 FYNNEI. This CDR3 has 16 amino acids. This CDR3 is CASRPGLAGIDGELFF. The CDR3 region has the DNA TGTGCCAGCAGGCCGGGACTAGCGGGAATCGACGGGGAGCTGTTTTTT.

The DNA for the CDR3 is TGCGCCAGCAGCTCGGGGGAGGGCAATCAGCCCCAGCATTTT. Translated, it gives CASSSGEGNQPQHF. The chain joins TRBV5-1 to TRBJ1-5, with D maybe TRBD1 (5 bases). Trimming cost V 3 bases and J 2 bases, with 9 bases left between them. This CDR3 is 14 amino acids long. CDR1 and CDR2 (germline): SGHRS, YFSETQ.

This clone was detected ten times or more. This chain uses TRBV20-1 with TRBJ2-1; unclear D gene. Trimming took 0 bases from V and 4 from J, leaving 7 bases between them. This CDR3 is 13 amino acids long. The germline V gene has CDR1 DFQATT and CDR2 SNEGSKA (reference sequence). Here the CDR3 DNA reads TGCAGTGCTAGAGATCGCCAGTACAATGAGCAGTTCTTC. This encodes CSARDRQYNEQFF.

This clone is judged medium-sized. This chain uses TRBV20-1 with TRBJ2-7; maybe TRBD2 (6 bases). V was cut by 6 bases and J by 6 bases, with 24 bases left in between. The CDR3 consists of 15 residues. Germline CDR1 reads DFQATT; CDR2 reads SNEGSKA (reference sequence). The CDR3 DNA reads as TGCAGTGCAACTAGCCTACGGGGCGGGTCAACCGAGCAGTACTTC. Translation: CSATSLRGGSTEQYF.

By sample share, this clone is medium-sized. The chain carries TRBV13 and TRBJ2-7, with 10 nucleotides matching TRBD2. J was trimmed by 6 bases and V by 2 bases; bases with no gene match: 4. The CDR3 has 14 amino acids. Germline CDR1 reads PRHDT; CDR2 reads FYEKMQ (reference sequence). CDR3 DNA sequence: TGTGCCAGCAGCTTACCTAGCGGGAGCTTCGAGCAGTACTTC. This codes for CASSLPSGSFEQYF.

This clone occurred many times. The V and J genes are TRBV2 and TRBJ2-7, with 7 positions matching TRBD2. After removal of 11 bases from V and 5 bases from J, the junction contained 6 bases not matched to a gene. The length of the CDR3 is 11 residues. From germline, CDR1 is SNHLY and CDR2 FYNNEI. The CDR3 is CAGLREDEQYF. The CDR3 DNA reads TGTGCCGGGCTCCGGGAGGACGAGCAGTACTTC.

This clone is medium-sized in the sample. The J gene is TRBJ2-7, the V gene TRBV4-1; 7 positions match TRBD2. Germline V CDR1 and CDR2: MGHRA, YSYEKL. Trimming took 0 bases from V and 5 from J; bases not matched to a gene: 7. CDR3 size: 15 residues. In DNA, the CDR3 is TGCGCCAGCAGCCAAGATCGAGGGAGGGCAAACGAGCAGTACTTC. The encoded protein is CASSQDRGRANEQYF.

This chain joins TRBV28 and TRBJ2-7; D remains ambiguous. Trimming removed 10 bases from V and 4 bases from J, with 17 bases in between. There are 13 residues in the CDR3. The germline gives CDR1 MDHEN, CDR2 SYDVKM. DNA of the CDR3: TGTGCCACCAGGCCCGTGTTGTGGTACGAGCAGTACTTC. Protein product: CATRPVLWYEQYF.

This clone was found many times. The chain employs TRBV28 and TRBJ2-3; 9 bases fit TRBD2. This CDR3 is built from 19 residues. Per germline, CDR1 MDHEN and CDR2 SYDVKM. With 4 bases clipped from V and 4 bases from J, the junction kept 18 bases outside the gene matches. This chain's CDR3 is CASSSDTEASGMTPDTQYF. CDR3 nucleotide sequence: TGTGCCAGCAGTTCAGATACCGAAGCTAGCGGGATGACCCCAGATACGCAGTATTTT.

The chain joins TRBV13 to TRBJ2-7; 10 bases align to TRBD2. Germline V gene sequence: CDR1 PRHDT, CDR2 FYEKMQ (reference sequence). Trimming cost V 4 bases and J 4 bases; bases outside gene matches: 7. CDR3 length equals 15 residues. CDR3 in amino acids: CASSSRTSGNYEQYF. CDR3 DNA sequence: TGTGCCAGCAGCTCCAGGACTAGCGGTAATTACGAGCAGTACTTC.

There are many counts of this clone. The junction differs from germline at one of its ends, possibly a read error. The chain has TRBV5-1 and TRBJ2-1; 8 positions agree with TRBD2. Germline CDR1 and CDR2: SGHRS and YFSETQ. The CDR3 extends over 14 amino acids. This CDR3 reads CTSRVSGNYNEQFF. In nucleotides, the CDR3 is TGCACCAGCAGGGTTAGCGGGAATTACAATGAGCAGTTCTTC.

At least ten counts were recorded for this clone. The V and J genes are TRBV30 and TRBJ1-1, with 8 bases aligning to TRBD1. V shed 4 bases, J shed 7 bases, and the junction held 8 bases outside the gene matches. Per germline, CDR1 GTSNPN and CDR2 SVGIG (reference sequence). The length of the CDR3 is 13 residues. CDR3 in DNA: TGTGCCTGGAACGCAGGGGGCATGGGTGAAGCTTTCTTT. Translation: CAWNAGGMGEAFF.

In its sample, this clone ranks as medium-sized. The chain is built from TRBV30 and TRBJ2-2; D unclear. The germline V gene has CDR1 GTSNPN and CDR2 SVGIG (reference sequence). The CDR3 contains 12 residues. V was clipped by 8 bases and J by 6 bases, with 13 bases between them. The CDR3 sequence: CAGKLGSGELFF. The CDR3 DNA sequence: TGTGCCGGAAAGTTGGGGTCCGGGGAGCTGTTTTTT.

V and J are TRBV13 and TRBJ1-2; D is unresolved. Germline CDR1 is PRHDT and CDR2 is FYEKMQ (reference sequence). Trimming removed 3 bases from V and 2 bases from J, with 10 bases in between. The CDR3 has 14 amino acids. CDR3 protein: CASSFWAANYGYTF. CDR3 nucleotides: TGTGCCAGCAGCTTTTGGGCAGCGAACTATGGCTACACCTTC.

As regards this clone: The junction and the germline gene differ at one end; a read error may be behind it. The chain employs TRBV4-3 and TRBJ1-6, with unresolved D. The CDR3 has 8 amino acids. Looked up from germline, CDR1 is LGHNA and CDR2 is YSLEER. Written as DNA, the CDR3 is TGCGCCAGCAGCTTCCACGCCTTT. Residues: CASSFHAF.

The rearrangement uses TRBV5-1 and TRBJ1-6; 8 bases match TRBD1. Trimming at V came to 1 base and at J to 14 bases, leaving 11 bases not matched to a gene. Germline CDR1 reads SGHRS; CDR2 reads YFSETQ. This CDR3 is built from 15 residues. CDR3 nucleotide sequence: TGCGCCAGCAGCTTGATCTCAGGGGGCTTCGTATCCCTCCACTTT. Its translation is CASSLISGGFVSLHF.

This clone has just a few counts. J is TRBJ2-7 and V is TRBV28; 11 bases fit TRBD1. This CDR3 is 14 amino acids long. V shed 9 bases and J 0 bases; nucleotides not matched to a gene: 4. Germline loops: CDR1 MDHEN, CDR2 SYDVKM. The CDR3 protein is CASGTGGSSYEQYF. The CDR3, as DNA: TGTGCCAGTGGGACAGGGGGGAGCTCCTACGAGCAGTACTTC.

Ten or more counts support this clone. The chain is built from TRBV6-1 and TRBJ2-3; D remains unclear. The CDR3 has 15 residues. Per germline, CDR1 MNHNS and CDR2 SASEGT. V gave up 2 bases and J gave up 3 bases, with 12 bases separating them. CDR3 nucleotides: TGTGCCAGCAGTGAATCGGTTGGGAAGACAGATACGCAGTATTTT. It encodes CASSESVGKTDTQYF.